The 5 T cell receptor beta chains below come from one sample, sequenced in a study of blood T cell repertoires in COVID-19. TCRdb's copy holds only in-frame clones and misses some; the assay was immunoSEQ multiplex PCR. The table has 320,000 or so clones, around 85% seen once; the top ten hold around 2%. Material for sequencing was PBMCs or T cells enriched from blood (not recorded which). These receptor sequences come from a woman younger than 45 who had been exposed to COVID-19.

This chain links TRBV27 with TRBJ2-7, with 10 bases lining up with TRBD1. The CDR3 spans 15 residues. CDR1 is MNHEY, CDR2 SMNVEV, per germline (reference sequence). The V segment lost 5 bases and the J segment 3 bases; nucleotides outside the gene matches: 7. CDR3 nucleotides: TGTGCCAGCAGTGCTTCCGGGACAGGGGTCTACGAGCAGTACTTC. Amino acid sequence: CASSASGTGVYEQYF.

The table lists this clone with a count of one. The chain links TRBV12-3 or TRBV12-4 to TRBJ2-3; perhaps TRBD2 as D (5 bases). The CDR3 contains 13 residues. With 3 bases removed from V and 2 bases from J, the gap between germline ends came to 6 bases. The CDR3 loop is CASSLEATDTQYF. The CDR3 nucleotides are TGTGCCAGCAGTTTGGAGGCCACAGATACGCAGTATTTT.

In its sample, this clone was seen once. The rearrangement joins TRBV28 to TRBJ1-2, with D hard to call. V lost 6 bases to trimming and J lost 5 bases, with 10 bases between them. This CDR3 region has 12 residues. The germline V gene has CDR1 MDHEN and CDR2 SYDVKM. The CDR3 DNA is TGTGCCAGCAGAACAGCCTTGTATGGCTACACCTTC. Amino acid sequence: CASRTALYGYTF.

This clone was seen only a few times. The genes are TRBV2 and TRBJ1-5, with D possibly TRBD1 on 6 matching bases. CDR1 is SNHLY and CDR2 is FYNNEI in the germline V gene. This CDR3 comprises 14 residues. V was cut by 7 bases and J by 4 bases, with 14 bases left in between. CDR3 amino acids: CASKNRVTNQPQHF. DNA for the CDR3: TGTGCCAGCAAAAACAGGGTTACTAATCAGCCCCAGCATTTT.

As DNA, the CDR3 is TGTGCCACCAGCAGCGTTGGAGGGGGCGGTCAGCCCCAGCATTTT. This gives the protein CATSSVGGGGQPQHF. V gene TRBV15 combines with J gene TRBJ1-5; 7 bases fit TRBD1. V dropped 3 bases and J dropped 6; count of bases not matched to a gene: 8. Germline CDR1 and CDR2: LNHNV and YYDKDF (reference sequence). The CDR3 contains 15 residues.